This TCR beta chain was documented in a study of blood T cell repertoires in COVID-19. Measured with immunoSEQ multiplex PCR; TCRdb has only the in-frame clones, and not every one. The sample includes about 200,000 clones, roughly 84% of them seen just once. The CDR3 is 15 amino acids. Per germline, CDR1 LNHDA and CDR2 SQIVND (reference sequence). V trimming: 4 bases; J trimming: 5 bases; junction bases outside the gene matches: 11. The gene calls are TRBV19 and TRBJ2-7; TRBD1 matches at 7 bases. This clonotype was sampled from a woman older than 75 with acute or convalescent COVID-19. The sample consisted of peripheral blood. CDR3 sequence: CASSTSQGTRNEQYF. The CDR3 DNA reads as TGTGCCAGTAGTACCTCACAGGGGACAAGGAACGAGCAGTACTTC.